This passage covers 26 T cell receptor beta chains from one sample sequenced in a study of T cell changes during pregnancy in multiple sclerosis. The assay was immunoSEQ multiplex PCR, and TCRdb's table has in-frame clones only and misses some. Here the sample spans some 70,000 clones, approximately 86% being singletons. The sample consisted of peripheral blood, taken before pregnancy. These receptors were obtained from a female donor with multiple sclerosis, enrolled in a pregnancy study.

The chain employs TRBV4-1 and TRBJ1-6, with a possible D match to TRBD1 (6 bases). V was cut by 0 bases and J by 7 bases, with 10 bases left in between. The germline gives CDR1 MGHRA, CDR2 YSYEKL. This CDR3 spans 15 amino acids. The CDR3 DNA is TGCGCCAGCAGCCAAGACTTCGGACAGAATTCACCCCTCCACTTT. It yields the protein CASSQDFGQNSPLHF.

V gene TRBV7-9 combines with J gene TRBJ1-2; D is ambiguous. Germline assignment: CDR1 SEHNR and CDR2 FQNEAQ (reference sequence). Trimming stripped 1 base from V and 6 bases from J, with 12 bases between. CDR3 length: 14 residues. The DNA of the CDR3 is TGTGCCAGCAGCTTAGGTGGGCCCGGCCATGGCTACACCTTC. It specifies CASSLGGPGHGYTF.

This rearrangement joins TRBV25-1 to TRBJ2-5, with D uncertain. The CDR3 loop spans 13 amino acids. V lost 7 bases to trimming and J lost 3 bases, with 12 bases between them. The germline V gene has CDR1 MGHDK and CDR2 SYGVNS. CDR3: CASIAAGKETQYF. The CDR3 DNA sequence: TGTGCCAGCATCGCGGCCGGAAAAGAGACCCAGTACTTC.

This CDR3 is CASSLMGQGLDEQYF. The DNA for the CDR3 is TGTGCCAGCAGCTTAATGGGACAGGGTTTAGACGAGCAGTACTTC. This rearrangement joins TRBV7-2 to TRBJ2-7; 9 bases agree with TRBD1. The J segment lost 5 bases and the V segment lost 2 bases, leaving 7 bases of the junction unmatched. Per the germline V gene, CDR1 is SGHTA and CDR2 is FQGNSA. The CDR3 covers 15 residues.

This chain links TRBV7-3 with TRBJ1-1; 7 nucleotides align to TRBD1. The CDR3 contains 17 residues. Trimming took 0 bases from V and 4 from J; bases not matched to a gene: 11. CDR1 SGHTA and CDR2 FQGTGA come from the germline V gene. CDR3 coding DNA: TGTGCCAGCAGCTTAACCCCATTTGAGGGGGCAGGCACTGAAGCTTTCTTT. This codes for CASSLTPFEGAGTEAFF.

The CDR3 is CSGQQGNTEAFF. The CDR3 nucleotides are TGCAGCGGTCAACAGGGGAACACTGAAGCTTTCTTT. This chain links TRBV29-1 with TRBJ1-1; possibly TRBD1 for D (6 bases). The germline CDR1 and CDR2 sequences are SQVTM and ANQGSEA. This CDR3 has 12 amino acids. V gave up 7 bases and J gave up 1 base, with 10 bases separating them.

The chain employs TRBV27 and TRBJ2-7, with 7 nucleotides matching TRBD2. The CDR3 loop spans 16 amino acids. The ends lost 6 bases at V and 2 bases at J; junction bases unmatched: 13. CDR1 MNHEY and CDR2 SMNVEV come from the germline V gene (reference sequence). CDR3 residues: CASSPRAGRSAYEQYF. CDR3 nucleotide sequence: TGTGCCAGCAGCCCTAGGGCCGGGAGGTCAGCCTACGAGCAGTACTTC.

The chain has TRBV30 and TRBJ1-2, with 9 bases fitting TRBD1. The CDR3 runs to 13 residues. Per germline, CDR1 GTSNPN and CDR2 SVGIG (reference sequence). Trimming removed 1 base from V and 6 bases from J; junction bases left unmatched: 3. The CDR3 DNA is TGTGCCTGGAGTGCGGGACAGGGTGATGGCTACACCTTC. As protein: CAWSAGQGDGYTF.

This chain connects TRBV19 to TRBJ1-1; 7 positions agree with TRBD1. The CDR3 length is 17 residues. Looked up from germline, CDR1 is LNHDA and CDR2 is SQIVND (reference sequence). The trim removed 4 bases at V and 0 bases at J, leaving 11 bases unmatched. CDR3 sequence reads: CASSTDVWDSLNTEAFF. CDR3 DNA: TGTGCCAGTAGTACGGACGTGTGGGACAGCCTGAACACTGAAGCTTTCTTT.

The chain combines TRBV5-1 with TRBJ2-7; 7 bases match TRBD1. V shed 4 bases and J 0 bases; nucleotides not matched to a gene: 7. Germline V lookup: CDR1 SGHRS, CDR2 YFSETQ. The CDR3 loop spans 15 amino acids. In nucleotides, the CDR3 is TGCGCCAGCAGCGTGGACAGGAGTTACTCCTACGAGCAGTACTTC. It yields the protein CASSVDRSYSYEQYF.

This clone was observed a few times. The chain carries TRBV7-2 and TRBJ1-5; D gene ambiguous. Germline assignment: CDR1 SGHTA and CDR2 FQGNSA. This CDR3 is 15 amino acids long. The V gene lost 1 base and the J gene lost 7 bases, with 14 bases spanning the gap. CDR3 loop: CASSLGGIREQPQHF. DNA of the CDR3: TGTGCCAGCAGCTTAGGAGGGATTAGAGAACAGCCCCAGCATTTT.

This clone came up a few times. An end of the junction does not agree with germline; a read error may underlie this. The rearrangement joins TRBV7-9 to TRBJ2-2; the match to TRBD1 covers 7 bases. There are 17 residues in the CDR3. Germline CDR1 is SEHNR and CDR2 is FQNEAQ (reference sequence). CDR3 in amino acids: CASSLMSGRGNAGELFF. Written as DNA, the CDR3 is TGTGCCAGCAGCTTAATGAGTGGCAGGGGGAACGCCGGGGAGCTGTTTTTT.

The chain uses TRBV19 and TRBJ1-2, with a possible D match to TRBD1 (5 bases). From germline, CDR1 is LNHDA and CDR2 SQIVND (reference sequence). V lost 7 bases to trimming and J lost 4 bases, with 16 bases between them. The CDR3 consists of 14 residues. The CDR3 loop reads CASNTLAGGYGYTF. Written as DNA, the CDR3 is TGTGCCAGTAACACCCTGGCGGGGGGCTATGGCTACACCTTC.

The chain combines TRBV9 with TRBJ2-5, with 10 bases that match TRBD1. The J segment lost 6 bases and the V segment lost 3 bases, leaving 8 bases of the junction unmatched. CDR1 is SGDLS, CDR2 YYNGEE, per germline. The CDR3 covers 15 residues. The CDR3 loop reads CASSAPGQGRQTQYF. The CDR3 DNA sequence: TGTGCCAGCAGCGCACCGGGACAGGGGCGGCAGACCCAGTACTTC.

V usage is TRBV9 and J usage is TRBJ2-1, with 9 bases lining up with TRBD2. The germline gives CDR1 SGDLS, CDR2 YYNGEE. This CDR3 region has 14 residues. J was trimmed by 7 bases and V by 3 bases; bases with no gene match: 5. The chain's CDR3 is CASSEGTSRNEQFF. For the CDR3, the DNA is TGTGCCAGCAGCGAGGGGACTAGCCGGAATGAGCAGTTCTTC.

The gene calls are TRBV12-5 and TRBJ2-7, with D maybe TRBD1 (6 bases). V lost 5 bases, J lost 12 bases, and 14 bases lay in between. The CDR3 loop spans 11 amino acids. Germline V gene data show CDR1 as LGHNT and CDR2 as FRNRAP. The DNA for the CDR3 is TGTGCTAGTGGTCGAAATACAGGGTTGTACTTC. Protein sequence: CASGRNTGLYF.

This chain connects TRBV7-9 to TRBJ2-5, with unresolved D. Trimming removed 1 base from V and 10 bases from J, with 13 bases in between. From germline, CDR1 is SEHNR and CDR2 FQNEAQ (reference sequence). CDR3 length equals 13 residues. CDR3 sequence: CASSLVAGIYQYF. The DNA for the CDR3 is TGTGCCAGCAGCTTAGTAGCCGGCATCTACCAGTACTTC.

This rearrangement joins TRBV5-1 to TRBJ1-3, with D tentatively TRBD1 (5 bases). V dropped 3 bases and J dropped 6 bases, with 10 bases sitting between them. Germline values: CDR1 SGHRS, CDR2 YFSETQ. The CDR3 contains 13 residues. Here the CDR3 reads CASSSTQENTIYF. The CDR3 nucleotides are TGCGCCAGCAGCTCGACACAGGAAAACACCATATATTTT.

This clone was seen just once. The chain employs TRBV7-8 and TRBJ2-2; D gene ambiguous. The CDR3 spans 15 residues. V lost 1 base and J 1 base, leaving 7 bases between the germline ends. The germline gives CDR1 SGHVS, CDR2 FQNEAQ. The CDR3 reads CASSLEYKNTGELFF. The DNA of the CDR3 is TGTGCCAGCAGCTTAGAATACAAGAACACCGGGGAGCTGTTTTTT.

V gene TRBV5-1 combines with J gene TRBJ2-1; the D gene is possibly TRBD2 (6 bases). This CDR3 has 13 amino acids. Between the trimmed V and J ends, which lost 8 bases and 5 bases, there was a span of 14 bases. CDR1 is SGHRS, CDR2 YFSETQ, per germline. This chain's CDR3 is CASRLGIDNEQFF. The CDR3 DNA reads TGCGCCAGTAGACTAGGAATCGACAATGAGCAGTTCTTC. Full variable domain (rest looked up from reference TRBV5-1 and TRBJ2-1): KAGVTQTPRYLIKTRGQQVTLSCSPISGHRSVSWYQQTPGQGLQFLFEYFSETQRNKGNFPGRFSGRQFSNSRSEMNVSTLELGDSALYLCASRLGIDNEQFFGPGTRLTVL.

J is TRBJ2-5 and V is TRBV11-3; D is perhaps TRBD1 (5 bases). The germline V gene has CDR1 SGHNT and CDR2 YENEEA. V was pared by 1 base and J by 5 bases, with 14 bases between. The CDR3 runs to 15 residues. CDR3 loop: CASSLGRAETETQYF. CDR3 bases: TGTGCCAGCAGCTTAGGCAGGGCCGAAACGGAGACCCAGTACTTC. The full variable domain, in which reference TRBV11-3 and TRBJ2-5 provide the parts outside the CDR3, is EAGVVQSPRYKIIEKKQPVAFWCNPISGHNTLYWYLQNLGQGPELLIRYENEEAVDDSQLPKDRFSAERLKGVDSTLKIQPAELGDSAVYLCASSLGRAETETQYFGPGTRLLVL.

This sequence joins TRBV7-9 and TRBJ1-5; D uncertain. CDR1 SEHNR and CDR2 FQNEAQ come from the germline V gene (reference sequence). Trimming took 5 bases from V and 0 from J, leaving 5 bases between them. This CDR3 region has 13 residues. The CDR3 nucleotides are TGTGCCAGCAGCCGTCGTAGCAATCAGCCCCAGCATTTT. This codes for CASSRRSNQPQHF.

V and J are TRBV5-5 and TRBJ2-3, with 7 positions matching TRBD1. The ends lost 4 bases at V and 0 bases at J; junction bases unmatched: 11. This CDR3 has 17 amino acids. CDR1 and CDR2 (germline): SGHKS, YYEKEE (reference sequence). This CDR3 reads CASSPDRRSYSTDTQYF. CDR3 nucleotide sequence: TGTGCCAGCAGCCCGGACAGGAGATCTTATAGCACAGATACGCAGTATTTT.

The chain employs TRBV30 and TRBJ2-5; D remains unclear. The CDR3 has 12 amino acids. Germline V gene sequence: CDR1 GTSNPN, CDR2 SVGIG (reference sequence). Trimming cost V 5 bases and J 0 bases, with 7 bases left between them. CDR3: CAWAVYQETQYF. The DNA for the CDR3 is TGTGCCTGGGCAGTGTACCAAGAGACCCAGTACTTC.

The chain carries TRBV6-4 and TRBJ1-1; a weak D match, TRBD1 (6 bases). The CDR3 spans 13 residues. Per germline, CDR1 MRHNA and CDR2 SNTAGT. Trimming took 3 bases from V and 5 from J, leaving 10 bases between them. The CDR3 loop is CASSETQGTEAFF. The CDR3 DNA follows: TGTGCCAGCAGTGAAACACAGGGAACTGAAGCTTTCTTT.

The chain uses TRBV6-1 and TRBJ2-7, with a weak D call TRBD1 (5 bases). The ends were cut back, 4 bases at V and 0 bases at J, with 7 bases in the middle. Germline V gives CDR1 MNHNS, CDR2 SASEGT. CDR3 length: 13 amino acids. The CDR3 nucleotides read TGTGCCAGCAGTGCGACAGTCTCCTACGAGCAGTACTTC. It is translated as CASSATVSYEQYF.